These 13 T cell receptor beta chains came from one sample sequenced in a study of T cells in Graves' hyperthyroidism and ophthalmopathy. The TCR beta CDR3 regions underwent amplification using RNA transcripts as the source. In the first-round RT-PCR of the TCR CDR3, the HTBI primer set was used. TCRdb itself ran the multiplex PCR reads through MiXCR, one entry per CDR3 protein. The sample records hundreds of thousands of distinct CDR3 sequences, approximately 14% being singletons. The sample comprised blood. The receptors here all came from a woman younger than 35 with Graves' hyperthyroidism.

On this clonotype itself: This may be a read error, as it is one base from a much larger clone. V is TRBV2 and J is TRBJ1-1; D might be TRBD1 (6 bases). V was trimmed by 3 bases and J by 4 bases, leaving 12 bases between them. The germline V gene encodes CDR1 SNHLY and CDR2 FYNNEI. The CDR3 totals 14 residues. This chain's CDR3 is CASSDNRAATEAFF. DNA of the CDR3: TGTGCCAGCAGTGACAACAGGGCCGCCACTGAAGCTTTCTTT.

The chain joins TRBV28 to TRBJ2-7; 8 bases align to TRBD2. The germline CDR1 and CDR2 sequences are MDHEN and SYDVKM. J gave up 2 bases and V 6 bases, and 15 bases lay outside the gene matches. CDR3 length equals 17 residues. This CDR3 reads CASRPGRERESPYEQYF. The CDR3 nucleotides are TGTGCCAGCAGACCAGGGAGAGAGCGGGAGTCGCCCTACGAGCAGTACTTC. The full variable domain, completed using reference TRBV28 and TRBJ2-7, is DVKVTQSSRYLVKRTGEKVFLECVQDMDHENMFWYRQDPGLGLRLIYFSYDVKMKEKGDIPEGYSVSREKKERFSLILESASTNQTSMYLCASRPGRERESPYEQYFGPGTRLTVT.

This clonotype was seen at least ten times. The chain recombines TRBV27 with TRBJ2-1; TRBD1 or TRBD2 may be the D gene (7 bases each). Trimming pared 2 bases from V and 9 bases from J, leaving 23 bases between. Germline CDR1 MNHEY, CDR2 SMNVEV (reference sequence). This CDR3 has 17 residues. CDR3 residues: CASSLPPSGIRTGEQFF. CDR3 DNA sequence: TGTGCCAGCAGTTTACCACCCAGCGGGATCAGGACAGGTGAGCAGTTCTTC.

This clonotype was found a few times. This chain joins TRBV20-1 and TRBJ2-5, with 10 bases lining up with TRBD2. There are 19 residues in the CDR3. Germline V gene lookup returns CDR1 DFQATT and CDR2 SNEGSKA (reference sequence). V was pared by 2 bases and J by 4 bases, with 19 bases of the junction left unmatched. CDR3 DNA: TGCAGTGCTAGAAGAAACCAGAGGCGGCTAGCGGGAGTCGTAGAGACCCAGTACTTC. Its translation: CSARRNQRRLAGVVETQYF.

The chain has TRBV12-3 or TRBV12-4 and TRBJ1-4; TRBD1 is a possible D gene (5 bases). The CDR3 sequence is 15 residues long. V lost 5 bases and J 2 bases, leaving 12 bases between the germline ends. As DNA, the CDR3 is TGTGCCAGCAGTCCTAGATGGGGCACTAATGAAAAACTGTTTTTT. It is translated as CASSPRWGTNEKLFF.

Ten or more counts support this clonotype. This chain uses TRBV7-8 with TRBJ2-2; no clear D gene. Trimming stripped 5 bases from V and 0 bases from J, with 16 bases between. Germline loops: CDR1 SGHVS, CDR2 FQNEAQ. The CDR3 spans 17 residues. The DNA for the CDR3 is TGTGCCAGCAGCCACCCCCTGGTGGGGACGAACACCGGGGAGCTGTTTTTT. Amino acid sequence: CASSHPLVGTNTGELFF.

This clonotype was counted only a few times. V is TRBV4-1 and J is TRBJ2-5; D is possibly TRBD1 or TRBD2 (6 bases each). CDR3 size: 14 residues. Germline CDR1 and CDR2: MGHRA and YSYEKL. V was cut by 8 bases and J by 3 bases, with 16 bases left in between. CDR3 sequence reads: CASGGPGVKETQYF. The CDR3 DNA reads as TGCGCCAGCGGGGGCCCGGGGGTAAAAGAGACCCAGTACTTC.

There are many counts of this clonotype. This chain connects TRBV11-2 to TRBJ1-5; no clear D. Germline CDR1 and CDR2: SGHAT and FQNNGV. The CDR3 has 15 amino acids. The ends were cut back, 3 bases at V and 2 bases at J, with 11 bases in the middle. The CDR3 bases are TGTGCCAGCAGCTTGTATGGGTCTGGCAATCAGCCCCAGCATTTT. Its protein is CASSLYGSGNQPQHF.

This clonotype was counted ten times or more. J is TRBJ2-7 and V is TRBV6-2 or TRBV6-3, with D possibly TRBD1 on 6 matching bases. Between the trimmed V and J ends, which lost 6 bases and 1 base, there was a span of 13 bases. The CDR3 consists of 14 residues. CDR1 and CDR2 from the germline V gene are MNHEY and SVGEGT. CDR3 sequence: CASRAAGTSYEQYF. CDR3 coding DNA: TGTGCCAGCAGAGCGGCCGGGACATCCTACGAGCAGTACTTC.

At least ten counts were recorded for this clonotype. The genes are TRBV13 and TRBJ2-7; unclear D gene. This CDR3 spans 15 amino acids. Germline CDR1 reads PRHDT; CDR2 reads FYEKMQ (reference sequence). Trimming stripped 5 bases from V and 6 bases from J, with 20 bases between. The CDR3 here is CASSPWRDPLREQYF. The CDR3 DNA reads TGTGCCAGCAGCCCCTGGAGAGACCCACTACGCGAGCAGTACTTC.

The chain combines TRBV20-1 with TRBJ1-1; D remains ambiguous. The CDR3 extends over 12 amino acids. V gave up 5 bases and J gave up 1 base, with 8 bases separating them. From germline, CDR1 is DFQATT and CDR2 SNEGSKA (reference sequence). CDR3 nucleotides: TGCAGTGCTCTTGCAGGGAACACTGAAGCTTTCTTT. It is translated as CSALAGNTEAFF.

A single count supports this clonotype. V and J are TRBV25-1 and TRBJ2-5; the D is unclear. The V end lost 3 bases, the J end lost 5 bases, and 7 bases lay between the germline ends. The CDR3 has 12 amino acids. Germline V lookup: CDR1 MGHDK, CDR2 SYGVNS. The CDR3 region is CASSDPGETQYF. CDR3 coding DNA: TGTGCCAGCAGTGACCCCGGGGAGACCCAGTACTTC.

This clonotype came up many times. The rearrangement uses TRBV7-6 and TRBJ2-3; TRBD1 aligns across 7 bases. The germline gives CDR1 SGHVS, CDR2 FNYEAQ. J lost 4 bases, V lost 5 bases, and 6 bases had no gene match. The CDR3 covers 14 residues. CDR3 nucleotide sequence: TGTGCCAGCAGCAACCACAGGGGTCCAGATACGCAGTATTTT. Residues: CASSNHRGPDTQYF.